This passage covers 8 T cell receptor beta chains from one sample sequenced in a study of low-dose radiotherapy and immunotherapy resistance in tumors. Primers targeting TRAV and TRBV primed first-strand cDNA, covering alpha and beta chains. With a V-primer adapter and a constant-region primer, TCRs were amplified for approximately 19 PCR cycles. MiXCR, run by TCRdb on the reads, gives a single entry per CDR3 protein. This table holds 13,000 or so distinct CDR3 sequences, about 70% found once. The receptors shown here come from a human donor with advanced metastatic prostate, ovarian, gallbladder or colorectal cancer (not recorded which). This table probably holds off-target reads from a library built for another chain.

V gene TRBV7-2 combines with J gene TRBJ2-1, with 8 bases identical to TRBD2. CDR1 and CDR2 from the germline V gene are SGHTA and FQGNSA. This CDR3 has 12 amino acids. The trim removed 5 bases at V and 15 bases at J, leaving 9 bases unmatched. In nucleotides, the CDR3 is TGTGCCAGCAGCCCACAACTAGCGGCCACGTTCTTC. Its translation: CASSPQLAATFF. The complete variable domain, with remaining parts taken from reference TRBV7-2 and TRBJ2-1, reads GAGVSQSPSNKVTEKGKDVELRCDPISGHTALYWYRQSLGQGLEFLIYFQGNSAPDKSGLPSDRFSAERTGGSVSTLTIQRTQQEDSAVYLCASSPQLAATFFGPGTRLTVL.

The rearrangement uses TRBV7-2 and TRBJ2-1, with 8 positions matching TRBD2. J lost 6 bases, V lost 0 bases, and 7 bases had no gene match. This CDR3 comprises 16 residues. In germline, CDR1 is SGHTA, CDR2 FQGNSA. The CDR3: CASSLASGKPVNEQFF. DNA of the CDR3: TGTGCCAGCAGCTTAGCTAGCGGGAAACCTGTCAATGAGCAGTTCTTC.

The chain joins TRBV7-2 to TRBJ1-5, with D possibly TRBD1 on 5 matching bases. V was shortened by 5 bases and J by 7 bases, with 15 bases between the two germline ends. In germline, CDR1 is SGHTA, CDR2 FQGNSA. The CDR3 has 14 amino acids. CDR3 sequence: CASSMGSEGQPQHF. CDR3 DNA sequence: TGTGCCAGCAGCATGGGATCGGAGGGGCAGCCCCAGCATTTT.

This chain links TRBV4-2 with TRBJ2-7, with 7 bases matching TRBD2. Germline-derived CDR1 and CDR2 are LGHNA and YNFKEQ. The length of the CDR3 is 16 residues. V shed 0 bases, J shed 3 bases, and the junction held 8 bases outside the gene matches. The CDR3 coding sequence is TGTGCCAGCAGCCAAGATGGTGCCGGGGGGTTCTACGAGCAGTACTTC. It translates to CASSQDGAGGFYEQYF.

The chain links TRBV9 to TRBJ1-6, with D unclear. Germline V gene sequence: CDR1 SGDLS, CDR2 YYNGEE. Trimming took 3 bases from V and 0 from J, leaving 13 bases between them. This CDR3 has 17 amino acids. CDR3 sequence reads: CASSASLRSSYNSPLHF. In DNA form, the CDR3 reads TGTGCCAGCAGCGCCTCCCTACGCAGCTCCTATAATTCACCCCTCCACTTT.

This clonotype was seen more than once but under ten times. The rearrangement joins TRBV6-1 to TRBJ2-5; 10 nucleotides match TRBD2. There are 15 residues in the CDR3. The germline gives CDR1 MNHNS, CDR2 SASEGT. The junction had 0 bases not matched to a gene; V was cut back by 0 bases and J by 2 bases. As DNA, the CDR3 is TGTGCCAGCAGTGAAGCTAGCGGGGGGCAAGAGACCCAGTACTTC. It specifies CASSEASGGQETQYF.

This chain links TRBV5-1 with TRBJ1-1, with D unclear. The length of the CDR3 is 16 residues. Germline V gives CDR1 SGHRS, CDR2 YFSETQ. Trimming cost V 0 bases and J 5 bases, with 17 bases left between them. CDR3 sequence reads: CASSLAIGGGRTEAFF. Written as DNA, the CDR3 is TGCGCCAGCAGCTTGGCCATCGGTGGTGGTAGGACTGAAGCTTTCTTT.

This clonotype was seen more than once but under ten times. This sequence joins TRBV7-2 and TRBJ2-5, with D tentatively TRBD1 (6 bases). Germline CDR1 and CDR2: SGHTA and FQGNSA. The CDR3 has 14 amino acids. V lost 4 bases to trimming and J lost 1 base, with 10 bases between them. CDR3 sequence reads: CASSSDRTQETQYF. The CDR3 bases are TGTGCCAGCAGCTCAGACAGGACCCAAGAGACCCAGTACTTC. Looking up the rest from reference TRBV7-2 and TRBJ2-5 gives the full variable domain: GAGVSQSPSNKVTEKGKDVELRCDPISGHTALYWYRQSLGQGLEFLIYFQGNSAPDKSGLPSDRFSAERTGGSVSTLTIQRTQQEDSAVYLCASSSDRTQETQYFGPGTRLLVL.